The clone carrying this T cell receptor beta chain was seen a few times. Participant reports of clinical history set cohort assignment. Authors' analysis steps: Researchers report that nucleated cell counts were estimated from reference gene primer amplification. Profiled with immunoSEQ multiplex PCR; TCRdb holds only in-frame clones, not every one. The V and J calls and clone size come from that table; D and trimming were worked out from the DNA. The table records roughly 190,000 clones, 65% to 85% of them present only once. V was trimmed by 3 bases and J by 5 bases, leaving 14 bases between them. The CDR3 consists of 15 residues. CDR1 is SEHNR and CDR2 is FQNEAQ in the germline V gene (reference sequence). This entry belongs to a study of blood T cell repertoires in COVID-19.

Input material: PBMCs or T cells enriched from blood (not recorded which). J is TRBJ2-1 and V is TRBV7-9; D possibly corresponds to TRBD1 (6 bases). This receptor was obtained from a woman aged 25 to 39 who had recovered from COVID-19. The CDR3 DNA is TGTGCCAGCAGCTTTACGGGACAAGGCCACAATGAGCAGTTCTTC. This translates into CASSFTGQGHNEQFF.